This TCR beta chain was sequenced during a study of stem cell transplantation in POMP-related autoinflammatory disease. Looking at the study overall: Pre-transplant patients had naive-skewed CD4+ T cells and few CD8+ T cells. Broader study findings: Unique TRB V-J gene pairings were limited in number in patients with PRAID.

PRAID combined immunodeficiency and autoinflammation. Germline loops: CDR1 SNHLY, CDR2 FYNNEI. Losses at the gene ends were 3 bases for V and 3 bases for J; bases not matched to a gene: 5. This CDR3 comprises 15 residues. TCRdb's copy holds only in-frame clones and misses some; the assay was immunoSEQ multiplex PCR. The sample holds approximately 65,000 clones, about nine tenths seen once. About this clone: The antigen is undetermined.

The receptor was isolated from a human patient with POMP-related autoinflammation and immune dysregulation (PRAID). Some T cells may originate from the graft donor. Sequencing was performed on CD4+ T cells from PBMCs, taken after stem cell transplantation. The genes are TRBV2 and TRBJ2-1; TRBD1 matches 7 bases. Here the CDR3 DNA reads TGTGCCAGCAGTGACCGGACAGGACACTACAATGAGCAGTTCTTC. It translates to CASSDRTGHYNEQFF. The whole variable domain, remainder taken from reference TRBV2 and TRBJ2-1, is EPEVTQTPSHQVTQMGQEVILRCVPISNHLYFYWYRQILGQKVEFLVSFYNNEISEKSEIFDDQFSVERPDGSNFTLKIRSTKLEDSAMYFCASSDRTGHYNEQFFGPGTRLTVL.